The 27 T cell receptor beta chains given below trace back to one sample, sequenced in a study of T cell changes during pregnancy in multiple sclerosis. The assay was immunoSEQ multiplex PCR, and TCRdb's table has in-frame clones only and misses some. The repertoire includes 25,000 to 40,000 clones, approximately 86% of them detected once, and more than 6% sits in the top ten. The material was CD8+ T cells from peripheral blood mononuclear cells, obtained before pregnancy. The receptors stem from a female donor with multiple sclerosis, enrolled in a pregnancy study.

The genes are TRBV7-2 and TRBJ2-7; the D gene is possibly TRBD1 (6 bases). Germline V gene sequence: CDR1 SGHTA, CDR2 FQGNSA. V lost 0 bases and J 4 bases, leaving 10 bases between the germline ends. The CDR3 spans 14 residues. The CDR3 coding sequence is TGTGCCAGCAGCTTAGCTAAGGGGGAGTACGAGCAGTACTTC. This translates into CASSLAKGEYEQYF.

CDR3 amino acids: CASSLPQEYNSPLHF. The CDR3 bases are TGTGCCAGCAGCTTACCACAGGAATATAATTCACCCCTCCACTTT. The V gene is TRBV7-9, the J gene TRBJ1-6, with D possibly being TRBD1 (5 bases). Germline CDR1 and CDR2: SEHNR and FQNEAQ (reference sequence). The CDR3 sequence is 15 residues long. V was clipped by 2 bases and J by 4 bases, with 9 bases between them. Variable domain in full (rest from reference TRBV7-9 and TRBJ1-6): DTGVSQNPRHKITKRGQNVTFRCDPISEHNRLYWYRQTLGQGPEFLTYFQNEAQLEKSRLLSDRFSAERPKGSFSTLEIQRTEQGDSAMYLCASSLPQEYNSPLHFGNGTRLTVT.

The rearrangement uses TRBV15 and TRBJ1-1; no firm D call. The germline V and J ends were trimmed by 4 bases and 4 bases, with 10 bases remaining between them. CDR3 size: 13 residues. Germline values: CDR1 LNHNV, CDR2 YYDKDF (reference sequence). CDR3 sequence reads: CATSMEATTEAFF. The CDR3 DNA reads TGTGCCACCAGCATGGAGGCGACCACTGAAGCTTTCTTT.

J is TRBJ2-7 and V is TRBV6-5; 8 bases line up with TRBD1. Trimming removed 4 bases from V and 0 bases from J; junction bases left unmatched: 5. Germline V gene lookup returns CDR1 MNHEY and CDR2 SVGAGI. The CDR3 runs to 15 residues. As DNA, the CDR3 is TGTGCCAGCAGTTGGGACAGGCGTAGCTCCTACGAGCAGTACTTC. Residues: CASSWDRRSSYEQYF.

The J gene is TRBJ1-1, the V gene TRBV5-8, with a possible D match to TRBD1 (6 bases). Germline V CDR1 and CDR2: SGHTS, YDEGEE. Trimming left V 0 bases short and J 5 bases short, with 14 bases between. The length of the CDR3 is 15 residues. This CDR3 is CASSLGGGPGTEAFF. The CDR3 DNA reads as TGTGCCAGCAGCTTGGGCGGGGGGCCAGGAACTGAAGCTTTCTTT.

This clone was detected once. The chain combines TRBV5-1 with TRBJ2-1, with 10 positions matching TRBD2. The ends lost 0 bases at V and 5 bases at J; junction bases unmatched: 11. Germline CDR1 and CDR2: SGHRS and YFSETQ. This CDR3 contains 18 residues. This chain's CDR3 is CASSLEGVAGGYHNEQFF. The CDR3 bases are TGCGCCAGCAGCTTGGAGGGGGTAGCGGGAGGTTATCACAATGAGCAGTTCTTC.

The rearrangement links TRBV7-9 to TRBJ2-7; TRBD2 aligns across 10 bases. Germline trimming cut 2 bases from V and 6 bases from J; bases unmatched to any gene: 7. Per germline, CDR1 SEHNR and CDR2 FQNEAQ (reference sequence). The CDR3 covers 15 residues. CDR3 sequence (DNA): TGTGCCAGCAGCTTATCGGCTAGCGGGGGCGCCGAGCAGTACTTC. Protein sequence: CASSLSASGGAEQYF.

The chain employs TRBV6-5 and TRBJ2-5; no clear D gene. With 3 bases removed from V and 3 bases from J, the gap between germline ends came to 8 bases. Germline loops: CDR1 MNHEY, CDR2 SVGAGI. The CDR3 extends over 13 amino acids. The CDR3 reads CASSYGEEETQYF. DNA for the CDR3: TGTGCCAGCAGTTATGGAGAGGAAGAGACCCAGTACTTC.

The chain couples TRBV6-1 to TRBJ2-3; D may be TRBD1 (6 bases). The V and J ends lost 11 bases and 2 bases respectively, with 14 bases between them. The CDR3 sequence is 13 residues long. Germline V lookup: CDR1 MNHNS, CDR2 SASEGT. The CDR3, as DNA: TGTGCCGGGACACGGGAATTCACAGATACGCAGTATTTT. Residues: CAGTREFTDTQYF.

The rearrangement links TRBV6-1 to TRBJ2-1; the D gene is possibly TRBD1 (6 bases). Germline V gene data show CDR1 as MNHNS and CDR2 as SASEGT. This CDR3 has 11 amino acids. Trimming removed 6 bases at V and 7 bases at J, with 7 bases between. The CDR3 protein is CASRRGNEQFF. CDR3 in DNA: TGTGCCAGCAGAAGGGGGAATGAGCAGTTCTTC.

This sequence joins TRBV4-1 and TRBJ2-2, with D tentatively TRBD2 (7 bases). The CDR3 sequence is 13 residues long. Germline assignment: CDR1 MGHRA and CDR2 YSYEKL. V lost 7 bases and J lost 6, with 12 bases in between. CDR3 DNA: TGCGCCAGCAAAGGGGGGGGAGCCGGGGAGCTGTTTTTT. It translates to CASKGGGAGELFF.

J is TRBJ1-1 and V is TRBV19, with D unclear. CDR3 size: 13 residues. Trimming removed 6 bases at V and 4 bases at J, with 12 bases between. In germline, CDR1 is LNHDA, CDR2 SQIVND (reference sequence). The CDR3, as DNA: TGTGCCAGTAGCCTCGGGAAAGTCACTGAAGCTTTCTTT. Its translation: CASSLGKVTEAFF.

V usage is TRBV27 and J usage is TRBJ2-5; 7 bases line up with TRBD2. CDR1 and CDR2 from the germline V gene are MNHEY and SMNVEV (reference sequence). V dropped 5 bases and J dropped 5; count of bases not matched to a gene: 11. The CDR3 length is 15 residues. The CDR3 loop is CASSLGGGAGETQYF. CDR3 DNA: TGTGCCAGCAGTCTCGGGGGAGGGGCCGGGGAGACCCAGTACTTC.

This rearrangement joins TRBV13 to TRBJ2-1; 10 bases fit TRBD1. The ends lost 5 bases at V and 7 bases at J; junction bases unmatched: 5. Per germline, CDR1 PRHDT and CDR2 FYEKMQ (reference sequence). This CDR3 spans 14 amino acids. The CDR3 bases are TGTGCCAGCAGCGTCGGACAGGGGGGAAATGAGCAGTTCTTC. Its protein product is CASSVGQGGNEQFF.

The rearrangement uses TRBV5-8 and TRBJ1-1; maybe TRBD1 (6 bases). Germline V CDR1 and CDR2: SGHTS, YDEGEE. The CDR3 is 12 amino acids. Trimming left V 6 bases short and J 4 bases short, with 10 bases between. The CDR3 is CASNLGGTEAFF. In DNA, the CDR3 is TGTGCCAGCAACCTAGGGGGCACTGAAGCTTTCTTT.

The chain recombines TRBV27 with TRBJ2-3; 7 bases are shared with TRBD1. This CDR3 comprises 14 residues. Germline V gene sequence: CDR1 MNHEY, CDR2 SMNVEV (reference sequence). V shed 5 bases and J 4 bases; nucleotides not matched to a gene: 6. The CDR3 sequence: CASSDRDGPDTQYF. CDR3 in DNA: TGTGCCAGCAGTGACAGGGATGGTCCAGATACGCAGTATTTT.

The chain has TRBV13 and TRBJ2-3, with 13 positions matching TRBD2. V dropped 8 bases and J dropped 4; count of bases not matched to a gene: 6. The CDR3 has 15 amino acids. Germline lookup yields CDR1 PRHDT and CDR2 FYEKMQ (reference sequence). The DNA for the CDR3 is TGTGCCAGCCTCACTAGCGGGGGGGCCCCAGATACGCAGTATTTT. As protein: CASLTSGGAPDTQYF.

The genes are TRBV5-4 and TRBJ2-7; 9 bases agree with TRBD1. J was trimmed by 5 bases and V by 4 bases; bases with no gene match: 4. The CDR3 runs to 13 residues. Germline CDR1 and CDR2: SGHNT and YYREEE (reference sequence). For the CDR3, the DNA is TGTGCCAGCAGCCGGGACAGGGTTGACGAGCAGTACTTC. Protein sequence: CASSRDRVDEQYF.

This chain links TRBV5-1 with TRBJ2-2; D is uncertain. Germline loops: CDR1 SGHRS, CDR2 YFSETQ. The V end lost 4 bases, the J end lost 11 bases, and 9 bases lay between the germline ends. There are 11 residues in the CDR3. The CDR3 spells CASSLTSELFF. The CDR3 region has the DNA TGCGCCAGCAGCCTAACGTCTGAGCTGTTTTTT. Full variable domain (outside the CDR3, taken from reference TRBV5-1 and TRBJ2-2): KAGVTQTPRYLIKTRGQQVTLSCSPISGHRSVSWYQQTPGQGLQFLFEYFSETQRNKGNFPGRFSGRQFSNSRSEMNVSTLELGDSALYLCASSLTSELFFGEGSRLTVL.

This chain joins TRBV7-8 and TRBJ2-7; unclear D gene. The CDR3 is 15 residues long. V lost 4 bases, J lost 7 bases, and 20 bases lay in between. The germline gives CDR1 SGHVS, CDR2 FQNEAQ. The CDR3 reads CASSYQDGTSWEQYF. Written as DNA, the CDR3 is TGTGCCAGCAGCTACCAGGATGGCACGTCGTGGGAGCAGTACTTC.

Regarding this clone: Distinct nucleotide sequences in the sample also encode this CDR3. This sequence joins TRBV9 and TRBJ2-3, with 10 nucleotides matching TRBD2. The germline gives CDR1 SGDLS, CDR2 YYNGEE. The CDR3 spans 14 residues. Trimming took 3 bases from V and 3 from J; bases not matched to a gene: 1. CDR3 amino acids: CASSASGGTDTQYF. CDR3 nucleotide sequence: TGTGCCAGCAGCGCTAGCGGGGGAACAGATACGCAGTATTTT.

CDR3 sequence reads: CASSSQEKLFF. CDR3 coding DNA: TGTGCCAGCAGCTCTCAGGAAAAACTGTTTTTT. The gene calls are TRBV7-9 and TRBJ1-4; no clear D. CDR1 is SEHNR, CDR2 FQNEAQ, per germline (reference sequence). The CDR3 length is 11 residues. V gave up 4 bases and J gave up 8 bases, with 5 bases separating them.

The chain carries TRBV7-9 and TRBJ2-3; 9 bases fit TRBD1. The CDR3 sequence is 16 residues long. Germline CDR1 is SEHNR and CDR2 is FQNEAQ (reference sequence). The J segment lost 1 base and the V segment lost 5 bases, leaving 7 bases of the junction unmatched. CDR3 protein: CASSPPGQGRTDTQYF. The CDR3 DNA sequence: TGTGCCAGCAGCCCCCCGGGACAGGGCCGCACAGATACGCAGTATTTT.

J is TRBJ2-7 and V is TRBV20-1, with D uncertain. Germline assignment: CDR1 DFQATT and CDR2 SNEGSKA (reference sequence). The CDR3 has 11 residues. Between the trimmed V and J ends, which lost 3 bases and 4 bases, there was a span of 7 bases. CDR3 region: CSASPRYEQYF. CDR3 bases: TGCAGTGCTAGTCCCCGGTACGAGCAGTACTTC.

CDR3 residues: CASSKAGGQGSPLHF. The DNA for the CDR3 is TGTGCCAGCAGCAAAGCAGGGGGCCAGGGTTCACCCCTCCACTTT. The genes are TRBV7-2 and TRBJ1-6; 8 positions match TRBD1. Germline CDR1 and CDR2: SGHTA and FQGNSA. The junction had 9 bases not matched to a gene; V was cut back by 5 bases and J by 9 bases. The CDR3 sequence is 15 residues long.

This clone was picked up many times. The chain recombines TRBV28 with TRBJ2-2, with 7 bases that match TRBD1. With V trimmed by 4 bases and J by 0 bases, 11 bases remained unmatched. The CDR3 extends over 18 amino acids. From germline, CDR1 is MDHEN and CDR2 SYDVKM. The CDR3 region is CASSSSETGTANTGELFF. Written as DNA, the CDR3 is TGTGCCAGCAGTTCAAGCGAAACCGGGACAGCGAACACCGGGGAGCTGTTTTTT.

Here the CDR3 reads CASSFESQGYYGYTF. The CDR3, as DNA: TGTGCCAGCAGCTTCGAATCACAGGGGTACTATGGCTACACCTTC. V and J are TRBV5-6 and TRBJ1-2, with 7 bases lining up with TRBD1. The germline gives CDR1 SGHDT, CDR2 YYEEEE. This CDR3 has 15 amino acids. V dropped 2 bases and J dropped 3; count of bases not matched to a gene: 7.